Shown below are 18 T cell receptor beta chains from a single sample sequenced in a study of T-cell memory formation after mild COVID-19 (dated by TCRdb to about 2021). Receptor amplification or capture employed 5' RACE. The run used an Illumina NovaSeq 6000. TCRdb itself trimmed the public reads at Q25 with fastp, ran MiXCR and retained productive beta chains. Records with the same CDR3 protein are collapsed into one entry carrying the most frequent genes and DNA. The sample profile shows more than 450,000 distinct CDR3 sequences; 18% of them were found once. More than 10% of the sample is in the top ten clones. What was sequenced was PBMCs or a T cell subset sorted from them (not recorded which). These receptor sequences come from an adult woman who had mild COVID-19 (a few samples of this study predate the infection). The sample titles of this study are shuffled in the database, so cell type and time point are left out; the donor was told from shared clones.

The rearrangement uses TRBV12-3 or TRBV12-4 and TRBJ2-7; 11 positions match TRBD1. After removal of 4 bases from V and 3 bases from J, the junction contained 5 bases not matched to a gene. The CDR3 covers 15 residues. The DNA for the CDR3 is TGTGCCAGCAGTTCCATTGGGACAGGGGGCTACGAGCAGTACTTC. It encodes CASSSIGTGGYEQYF.

The chain's CDR3 is CSASEAGPSETQYF. CDR3 in DNA: TGCAGTGCTAGCGAGGCGGGGCCCTCAGAGACCCAGTACTTC. The gene calls are TRBV20-1 and TRBJ2-5; D possibly corresponds to TRBD2 (6 bases). The germline V gene has CDR1 DFQATT and CDR2 SNEGSKA (reference sequence). Trimming stripped 3 bases from V and 4 bases from J, with 15 bases between. The CDR3 covers 14 residues.

In nucleotides, the CDR3 is TGTGCCAGCAGCTTCGACAGGCTCTGGGGCACTGAAGCTTTCTTT. Residues: CASSFDRLWGTEAFF. The chain employs TRBV7-9 and TRBJ1-1; TRBD1 might be the D (6 bases). V lost 3 bases, J lost 4 bases, and 15 bases lay in between. The CDR3 is 15 amino acids. The germline CDR1 and CDR2 sequences are SEHNR and FQNEAQ (reference sequence).

The sample holds a few counts of this clonotype. The chain couples TRBV9 to TRBJ1-2, with 9 bases lining up with TRBD1. The CDR3 runs to 13 residues. V lost 3 bases, J lost 7 bases, and 4 bases stayed unmatched. Germline assignment: CDR1 SGDLS and CDR2 YYNGEE. This CDR3 reads CASSATGGVGYTF. CDR3 in DNA: TGTGCCAGCAGCGCTACAGGGGGCGTTGGCTACACCTTC.

The chain joins TRBV14 to TRBJ2-1, with 11 nucleotides matching TRBD2. Germline V gene data show CDR1 as SGHDN and CDR2 as FVKESK. The length of the CDR3 is 16 residues. After removal of 0 bases from V and 6 bases from J, the junction contained 4 bases not matched to a gene. CDR3 in DNA: TGTGCCAGCAGCCAAGATTTCGGACTAGCGGGCAATGAGCAGTTCTTC. Translated, it gives CASSQDFGLAGNEQFF.

The chain uses TRBV19 and TRBJ2-7; 7 bases fit TRBD2. CDR3 length: 15 amino acids. The V and J ends lost 2 bases and 5 bases, in that order; junction bases with no gene match: 9. Germline V gene lookup returns CDR1 LNHDA and CDR2 SQIVND (reference sequence). The CDR3 DNA reads TGTGCCAGTAGTATAATGACTAGCTCCGTCCACGAGCAGTACTTC. This encodes CASSIMTSSVHEQYF. The full variable domain, with the rest looked up from reference TRBV19 and TRBJ2-7, is DGGITQSPKYLFRKEGQNVTLSCEQNLNHDAMYWYRQDPGQGLRLIYYSQIVNDFQKGDIAEGYSVSREKKESFPLTVTSAQKNPTAFYLCASSIMTSSVHEQYFGPGTRLTVT.

This clonotype came up many times. V usage is TRBV7-2 and J usage is TRBJ2-1; the D is unclear. The CDR3 spans 15 residues. The germline V gene encodes CDR1 SGHTA and CDR2 FQGNSA. Between the trimmed V and J ends, which lost 1 base and 0 bases, there was a span of 7 bases. In DNA form, the CDR3 reads TGTGCCAGCAGCTTAGATACACCCTCCTACAATGAGCAGTTCTTC. This codes for CASSLDTPSYNEQFF.

Written as DNA, the CDR3 is TGCGCCAGCAGCCCGCCCCGGGACGGACAAAACATTCAGTACTTC. This gives the protein CASSPPRDGQNIQYF. This rearrangement joins TRBV4-1 to TRBJ2-4; perhaps D is TRBD1 or TRBD2 (5 bases each). Germline-derived CDR1 and CDR2 are MGHRA and YSYEKL. Trimming removed 4 bases from V and 5 bases from J, with 15 bases in between. The CDR3 is made up of 15 amino acids.

V gene TRBV6-1 combines with J gene TRBJ2-7, with D perhaps TRBD1 or TRBD2 (5 bases each). Germline assignment: CDR1 MNHNS and CDR2 SASEGT. This CDR3 region has 13 residues. Trimming took 5 bases from V and 5 from J, leaving 13 bases between them. CDR3 DNA: TGTGCCAGCAGTAAAGGGACGAGGAACGAGCAGTACTTC. This sequence encodes CASSKGTRNEQYF.

This clonotype was seen a few times. The V gene is TRBV5-1, the J gene TRBJ2-4, with TRBD2 as a possible D gene (6 bases). This CDR3 spans 17 amino acids. The germline V gene encodes CDR1 SGHRS and CDR2 YFSETQ. V was cut by 0 bases and J by 0 bases, with 13 bases left in between. CDR3 DNA: TGCGCCAGCAGCTTGGCTTTTAGGGGACTAGCCAAAAACATTCAGTACTTC. It encodes CASSLAFRGLAKNIQYF.

CDR3 sequence reads: CASSTHASRAYEQYF. The CDR3 DNA sequence: TGTGCCAGCAGCACACACGCCTCACGGGCCTACGAGCAGTACTTC. The J gene is TRBJ2-7, the V gene TRBV11-2; D is unclear. The CDR3 is 15 residues long. Germline V gene sequence: CDR1 SGHAT, CDR2 FQNNGV. Trimming shortened V by 5 bases and J by 2 bases, and 16 bases separated the two germline ends.

This clonotype was observed a few times. The chain couples TRBV6-5 to TRBJ1-1; D may be TRBD1 (5 bases). The germline gives CDR1 MNHEY, CDR2 SVGAGI. The CDR3 length is 14 residues. Trimming pared 4 bases from V and 0 bases from J, leaving 9 bases between. CDR3 region: CASSSQALNTEAFF. The CDR3 nucleotides are TGTGCCAGCAGTTCACAGGCCCTGAACACTGAAGCTTTCTTT.

This clonotype was detected a few times. The chain uses TRBV7-8 and TRBJ2-3; 9 positions match TRBD2. Germline CDR1 is SGHVS and CDR2 is FQNEAQ. This CDR3 region has 15 residues. The trim removed 3 bases at V and 4 bases at J, leaving 5 bases unmatched. Here the CDR3 DNA reads TGTGCCAGCAGCTTTTGGCGGGGGGGGCCAGATACGCAGTATTTT. This translates into CASSFWRGGPDTQYF.

In its sample, this clonotype was seen a few times. The rearrangement uses TRBV14 and TRBJ2-4; D not resolved. Germline-derived CDR1 and CDR2 are SGHDN and FVKESK. V dropped 4 bases and J dropped 8 bases, with 12 bases sitting between them. The CDR3 loop spans 13 amino acids. This CDR3 is CASSRDWADIQYF. The CDR3 DNA is TGTGCCAGCAGCCGTGACTGGGCGGACATTCAGTACTTC.

The sample holds a few counts of this clonotype. V usage is TRBV19 and J usage is TRBJ1-5; D remains ambiguous. The CDR3 consists of 12 residues. Germline-derived CDR1 and CDR2 are LNHDA and SQIVND (reference sequence). V lost 1 base, J lost 6 bases, and 4 bases lay in between. CDR3 nucleotide sequence: TGTGCCAGTAGTATAGGACTTCAGCCCCAGCATTTT. Translated, it gives CASSIGLQPQHF.

V gene TRBV4-1 combines with J gene TRBJ1-1; D remains ambiguous. The CDR3 contains 13 residues. Per the germline V gene, CDR1 is MGHRA and CDR2 is YSYEKL. The germline V and J ends were trimmed by 3 bases and 4 bases, with 9 bases remaining between them. CDR3 coding DNA: TGCGCCAGCAGCCAGGTAGGAGGCACTGAAGCTTTCTTT. Its translation is CASSQVGGTEAFF.

This clonotype appeared a few times. V is TRBV12-3 or TRBV12-4 and J is TRBJ1-1; the D gene is possibly TRBD1 (6 bases). V was shortened by 7 bases and J by 5 bases, with 17 bases between the two germline ends. The CDR3 has 14 residues. CDR3 protein: CASNSKHRETEAFF. Here the CDR3 DNA reads TGTGCCAGCAATTCCAAACACAGGGAGACTGAAGCTTTCTTT.

Ten or more counts support this clonotype. The CDR3 reads CASSEGNTGELFF. Here the CDR3 DNA reads TGCGCCAGCAGCGAGGGAAACACCGGGGAGCTGTTTTTT. The J gene is TRBJ2-2, the V gene TRBV5-1; D is possibly TRBD2 (5 bases). The length of the CDR3 is 13 residues. CDR1 SGHRS and CDR2 YFSETQ come from the germline V gene. Trimming left V 4 bases short and J 2 bases short, with 6 bases between.